A selection of T cell receptor beta chains follows, all from one sample in a study of CD8+ T cells in alopecia areata. Some clones are missing from TCRdb's copy, which holds only in-frame ones; the method was immunoSEQ multiplex PCR. The sample carries about 220,000 clones, about 58% recorded once. This specimen was CD4+ T cells sorted from blood, taken at week 4, from a patient treated with tofacitinib. The receptors shown here come from a human donor with alopecia areata. The CDR3 runs from the conserved cysteine through the conserved F or W. The D gene is left open where the match is weak. Rows give clone size only sometimes, using once, few, many, or a class for an expanded clone.

v_gene: TRBV27
d_gene: TRBD2
abundance: once
j_gene: TRBJ2-7
CDR3nt: TGTGCCAGCAGTCCAAGACTAGCGGGGGGCCCCTACGAGCAGTACTTC
CDR3aa: CASSPRLAGGPYEQYF

v_gene: TRBV25-1
d_gene: .
abundance: .
j_gene: TRBJ1-2
CDR3nt: TGTGCCAGCAACAAAAGAGGGGCAGGGAATGGCTACACCTTC
CDR3aa: CASNKRGAGNGYTF

v_gene: TRBV9
d_gene: .
abundance: .
j_gene: TRBJ2-1
CDR3nt: TGTGCCAGCAGCCCGCACCTGGGCAATGAGCAGTTCTTC
CDR3aa: CASSPHLGNEQFF

v_gene: TRBV2
d_gene: TRBD2
abundance: .
j_gene: TRBJ2-4
CDR3nt: TGTGCCTCCTGGACTAGCGGGTCCCCGTTATTACAGTACTTC
CDR3aa: CASWTSGSPLLQYF

v_gene: TRBV29-1
d_gene: .
abundance: few
j_gene: TRBJ2-6
CDR3nt: TGCAGCGTTGTCGTGGTGGCATCTGGGGCCAACGTCCTGACTTTC
CDR3aa: CSVVVVASGANVLTF

v_gene: TRBV6-1
d_gene: .
abundance: .
j_gene: TRBJ2-7
CDR3nt: TGTGCCAGCGCCAGGACCTTCTCCTACGAGCAGTACTTC
CDR3aa: CASARTFSYEQYF

v_gene: TRBV28
d_gene: .
abundance: few
j_gene: TRBJ1-2
CDR3nt: TGTGCCAGCAGGGCAGGGATATATGGCTACACCTTC
CDR3aa: CASRAGIYGYTF

v_gene: TRBV2
d_gene: .
abundance: .
j_gene: TRBJ2-5
CDR3nt: TGTGCCAGCAGTGAACAGACTGTTCAAGAGACCCAGTACTTC
CDR3aa: CASSEQTVQETQYF

v_gene: TRBV5-5
d_gene: .
abundance: .
j_gene: TRBJ2-5
CDR3nt: TGTGCCAGCAGCTTGGAAAGGGGTGAAGAGACCCAGTACTTC
CDR3aa: CASSLERGEETQYF

v_gene: TRBV4-3
d_gene: .
abundance: .
j_gene: TRBJ2-4
CDR3nt: TGCGCCAGCAGCCCAGGGGTGGCGGGCGGCAAAAACATTCAGTACTTC
CDR3aa: CASSPGVAGGKNIQYF

v_gene: TRBV14
d_gene: .
abundance: few
j_gene: TRBJ2-1
CDR3nt: TGTGCCAGCAGCCAAGTTGGACGGAACCTTCAGTTCTTC
CDR3aa: CASSQVGRNLQFF

v_gene: TRBV13
d_gene: .
abundance: .
j_gene: TRBJ2-3
CDR3nt: TGTGCCAGCAGCCAAGCCCAGAACCCCGGACCAGATACGCAGTATTTT
CDR3aa: CASSQAQNPGPDTQYF

v_gene: TRBV11-2
d_gene: .
abundance: .
j_gene: TRBJ2-1
CDR3nt: TGTGCCAGCAGCTTAGAGCCGAGGCACAATGAGCAGCTCTTC
CDR3aa: CASSLEPRHNEQLF

v_gene: TRBV15
d_gene: .
abundance: few
j_gene: TRBJ2-5
CDR3nt: TGTGCCACCAGCAGAGATAGGGGACCATTCCAAGAGACCCAGTACTTC
CDR3aa: CATSRDRGPFQETQYF

v_gene: TRBV30
d_gene: .
abundance: .
j_gene: TRBJ1-1
CDR3nt: TGTGCCTGGAGGAGACCGGGACGCACGGGCACTGAAGCTTTCTTT
CDR3aa: CAWRRPGRTGTEAFF

v_gene: TRBV10-2
d_gene: TRBD1
abundance: .
j_gene: TRBJ2-7
CDR3nt: TGCGCCAGCAACGCCGGACAGGGCTCCTACGAGCAGTACTTC
CDR3aa: CASNAGQGSYEQYF

v_gene: TRBV5-4
d_gene: TRBD1
abundance: .
j_gene: TRBJ1-1
CDR3nt: TGTGCCAGCAGCGCCGCAACAGGGGGTGCATTGAACACTGAAGCTTTCTTT
CDR3aa: CASSAATGGALNTEAFF

v_gene: TRBV29-1
d_gene: TRBD1
abundance: .
j_gene: TRBJ1-2
CDR3nt: TGCAGCGGAGGGGGCTTTGATGGCTACACCTTC
CDR3aa: CSGGGFDGYTF

v_gene: TRBV6-1
d_gene: .
abundance: .
j_gene: TRBJ2-1
CDR3nt: TGTGCCAGCAGTATAGAGTCCGCAGCCAATGAGCAGTTCTTC
CDR3aa: CASSIESAANEQFF

v_gene: TRBV2
d_gene: .
abundance: many
j_gene: TRBJ1-6
CDR3nt: TGTGCCAGCAGTTTAGAGTTGTGGAATTCACCCCTCCACTTT
CDR3aa: CASSLELWNSPLHF

v_gene: TRBV29-1
d_gene: .
abundance: .
j_gene: TRBJ2-1
CDR3nt: TGCAGCGTTCCCCCCGGGTTAGGGTACAATGAGCAGTTCTTC
CDR3aa: CSVPPGLGYNEQFF

v_gene: TRBV6-1
d_gene: TRBD2
abundance: few
j_gene: TRBJ2-5
CDR3nt: TGTGCCAGCAGTTCTCGAGGGACTAGCCAAGAGACCCAGTACTTC
CDR3aa: CASSSRGTSQETQYF

v_gene: TRBV18
d_gene: TRBD1
abundance: .
j_gene: TRBJ2-3
CDR3nt: TGTGCCAGCTCAACGACAGGGGCGAGCACAGATACGCAGTATTTT
CDR3aa: CASSTTGASTDTQYF

v_gene: TRBV29-1
d_gene: .
abundance: few
j_gene: TRBJ2-7
CDR3nt: TGCAGCGTTGGGGATTACGAGCAGTACTTC
CDR3aa: CSVGDYEQYF

v_gene: TRBV29-1
d_gene: .
abundance: few
j_gene: TRBJ2-7
CDR3nt: TGCAGCGTAGAAACAGGGTCCTACGAGCAGTACTTC
CDR3aa: CSVETGSYEQYF

v_gene: TRBV5-1
d_gene: .
abundance: few
j_gene: TRBJ2-6
CDR3nt: TGCGCCAGCAGCGCGAGCTCTGGGGCCAACGTCCTGACTTTC
CDR3aa: CASSASSGANVLTF

v_gene: TRBV5-1
d_gene: .
abundance: .
j_gene: TRBJ2-2
CDR3nt: TGCGCCACGTCAGCAGACAACACCGGGGAGCTGTTTTTT
CDR3aa: CATSADNTGELFF

v_gene: TRBV10-1
d_gene: TRBD1
abundance: .
j_gene: TRBJ1-1
CDR3nt: TGCGCCAGCACTCGAGACAGGGGAACTGAAGCTTTCTTT
CDR3aa: CASTRDRGTEAFF

v_gene: TRBV7-2
d_gene: TRBD1
abundance: .
j_gene: TRBJ2-7
CDR3nt: TGTGCCAGCAGCCGAGGGACAGCCGATACCCCCTACGAGCAGTACTTC
CDR3aa: CASSRGTADTPYEQYF

v_gene: TRBV5-1
d_gene: .
abundance: .
j_gene: TRBJ2-6
CDR3nt: TGCGCCAGCAGCTCGAGTGTGGCCTCTGGGGCCAACGTCCTGACTTTC
CDR3aa: CASSSSVASGANVLTF

v_gene: TRBV7-2
d_gene: .
abundance: .
j_gene: TRBJ1-4
CDR3nt: TGTGCCAGCAGCCCTCAGGGTTCCGAAAAACTGTTTTTT
CDR3aa: CASSPQGSEKLFF

v_gene: TRBV5-6
d_gene: TRBD1
abundance: .
j_gene: TRBJ1-4
CDR3nt: TGTGCCAGCAGCCCAGGGGGCACTAATGAAAAACTGTTTTTT
CDR3aa: CASSPGGTNEKLFF

v_gene: TRBV27
d_gene: .
abundance: .
j_gene: TRBJ2-1
CDR3nt: TGTGCCAGCAGTTTTGGGGCGCCGGGTAGGCCCTACAATGAGCAGTTCTTC
CDR3aa: CASSFGAPGRPYNEQFF

v_gene: TRBV2
d_gene: TRBD1
abundance: .
j_gene: TRBJ2-1
CDR3nt: TGTGCCATCGGACAGGGAGAGCAGTTCTTC
CDR3aa: CAIGQGEQFF

v_gene: TRBV25-1
d_gene: .
abundance: .
j_gene: TRBJ1-1
CDR3nt: TGTGCCAGCAGTGAGAACTTGAACACTGAAGCTTTCTTT
CDR3aa: CASSENLNTEAFF

v_gene: TRBV18
d_gene: .
abundance: .
j_gene: TRBJ2-5
CDR3nt: TGTGCCAGCTCACCACGGTCAGAGACCCAGTACTTC
CDR3aa: CASSPRSETQYF

v_gene: TRBV6-6
d_gene: .
abundance: few
j_gene: TRBJ2-7
CDR3nt: TGTGCCAGCAGTTACCGGCAGGGACATCTCTCCTACGAGCAGTACTTC
CDR3aa: CASSYRQGHLSYEQYF

v_gene: TRBV7-9
d_gene: .
abundance: .
j_gene: TRBJ2-3
CDR3nt: TGTGCCAGCAGCCTCGGACTTGGCACAGATACGCAGTATTTT
CDR3aa: CASSLGLGTDTQYF

v_gene: TRBV6-5
d_gene: .
abundance: .
j_gene: TRBJ2-3
CDR3nt: TGTGCCAGCAAGGATGGGGATACGCAGTATTTT
CDR3aa: CASKDGDTQYF

v_gene: TRBV13
d_gene: TRBD1
abundance: once
j_gene: TRBJ2-7
CDR3nt: TGTGCCAGCAGCCGGGACAGGGGCAACGAGCAGTACTTC
CDR3aa: CASSRDRGNEQYF